Listed here is a single TCR beta chain. What it binds is not known. The record originates from a study of beta chain features in type 1 diabetes. Turning to the study itself: Healthy donors and patients showed comparable age, gender and cell yields. The study, taken as a whole, reports: A pattern of fewer insertions and more deletions at VDJ junctions was seen in type 1 diabetes patients. Relative to healthy donors, patients appeared to have naive, central memory and Treg TCRB repertoires that were more similar.

Sequenced material consisted of expressed TCRB transcripts (all of the isolated RNA was reverse transcribed). Libraries were prepared by immunoSEQ multiplex PCR; TCRdb keeps only in-frame clonotypes and omits some of them. Among 300,000 to 450,000 clones listed, around an eighth were seen once. Every donor provided one heparinised blood draw, which averaged around 110 mL. The receptor was derived from a man aged 18 to 30 in good health. Sequencing was done on a sample of naive CD4+ T cells from blood.

CDR3 sequence reads: CAWSVGAGNTIYF. Written as DNA, the CDR3 is TGTGCCTGGAGTGTAGGAGCTGGAAACACCATATATTTT. The rearrangement uses TRBV30 and TRBJ1-3; D gene uncertain. This CDR3 comprises 13 residues. Trimming stripped 0 bases from V and 2 bases from J, with 5 bases between. From germline, CDR1 is GTSNPN and CDR2 SVGIG (reference sequence).